This T cell receptor (beta chain) originates from a study of T cells in Graves' hyperthyroidism and ophthalmopathy. Amplification yielded TCR beta CDR3 regions, with RNA transcripts as the source. When the TCR CDR3 underwent first-round RT-PCR, the HTBI primer set was used. TCRdb recomputed calls from the multiplex PCR reads with MiXCR, one row per CDR3 protein. In the table there are hundreds of thousands of distinct CDR3 sequences, approximately 14% of which are singletons. Germline loops: CDR1 MGHRA, CDR2 YSYEKL. Trimming took 3 bases from V and 5 from J, leaving 22 bases between them. This CDR3 contains 17 residues. Patients were aged 18 to 65, had disease duration under 2 months, and had newly diagnosed hyperthyroidism. This clonotype was detected only a few times. The antigen is undetermined. General study findings and limits: Ophthalmopathy was model-predicted a median 6.5 months pre-onset.

This sequence originates from a young woman with Graves' hyperthyroidism. The sequenced sample was blood. The V call is TRBV4-1, the J call TRBJ1-1, with D possibly TRBD1 on 5 matching bases. The CDR3 DNA sequence: TGCGCCAGCAGCCACCTCCGATTGACTGGGGCGCGGACTGAAGCTTTCTTT. Protein sequence: CASSHLRLTGARTEAFF.